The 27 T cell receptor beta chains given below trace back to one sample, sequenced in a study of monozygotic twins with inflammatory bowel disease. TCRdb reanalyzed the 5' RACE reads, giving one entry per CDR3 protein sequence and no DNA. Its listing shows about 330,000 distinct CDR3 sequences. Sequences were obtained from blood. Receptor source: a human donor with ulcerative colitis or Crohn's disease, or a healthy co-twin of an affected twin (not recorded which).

CDR3 protein: CASSLNNDALRHF. V is TRBV7-2 and J is TRBJ1-5; TCRdb designates TRBD1, a call that cannot be tested without DNA. CDR1 is SGHTA and CDR2 is FQGNSA in the germline V gene. This CDR3 is built from 13 residues.

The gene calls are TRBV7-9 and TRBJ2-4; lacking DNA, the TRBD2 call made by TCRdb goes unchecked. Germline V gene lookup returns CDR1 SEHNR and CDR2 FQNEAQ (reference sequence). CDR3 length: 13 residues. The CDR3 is CASSSLAGGIQYF.

The CDR3 reads CASSQDRLAVTQYF. The chain employs TRBV3-1 and TRBJ2-5; TCRdb selects TRBD2, and the lack of DNA leaves this call unchecked. The CDR3 totals 14 residues. CDR1 and CDR2 from the germline V gene are LGHDT and YNNKEL (reference sequence).

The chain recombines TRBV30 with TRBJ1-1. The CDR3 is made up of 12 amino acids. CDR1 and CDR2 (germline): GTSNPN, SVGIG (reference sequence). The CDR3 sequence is CAWKTMNTEAFF.

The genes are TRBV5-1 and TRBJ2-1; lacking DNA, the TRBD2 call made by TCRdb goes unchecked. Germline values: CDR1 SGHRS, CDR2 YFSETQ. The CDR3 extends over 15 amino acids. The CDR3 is CASSLGSGGPNEQFF.

Here the CDR3 reads CASSFEWAGGAYEQYF. The V and J genes are TRBV12-3 or TRBV12-4 and TRBJ2-7; TCRdb returns TRBD1, unconfirmable since there is no DNA. The CDR3 runs to 16 residues.

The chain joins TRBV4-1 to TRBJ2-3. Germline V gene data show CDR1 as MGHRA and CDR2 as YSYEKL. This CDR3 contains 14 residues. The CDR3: CASSQDGGADTQYF.

CDR3 in amino acids: CSVEGSPFTYGYTF. The V call is TRBV29-1, the J call TRBJ1-2. Germline CDR1 SQVTM, CDR2 ANQGSEA. The CDR3 consists of 14 residues.

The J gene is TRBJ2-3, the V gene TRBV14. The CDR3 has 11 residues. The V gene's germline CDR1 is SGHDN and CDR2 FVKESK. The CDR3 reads CASSQERMQYF.

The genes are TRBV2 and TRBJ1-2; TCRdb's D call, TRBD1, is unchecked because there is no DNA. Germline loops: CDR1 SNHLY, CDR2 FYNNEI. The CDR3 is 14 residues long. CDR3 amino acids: CAGAGQGPHYGYTF.

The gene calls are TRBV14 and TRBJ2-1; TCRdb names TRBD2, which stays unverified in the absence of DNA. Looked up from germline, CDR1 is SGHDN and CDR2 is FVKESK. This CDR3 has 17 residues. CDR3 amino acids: CASSPKGHISSYNEQFF.

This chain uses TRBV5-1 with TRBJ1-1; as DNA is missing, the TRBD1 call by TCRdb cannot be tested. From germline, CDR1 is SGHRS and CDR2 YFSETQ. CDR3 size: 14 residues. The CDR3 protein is CASAPVVWNTEAFF.

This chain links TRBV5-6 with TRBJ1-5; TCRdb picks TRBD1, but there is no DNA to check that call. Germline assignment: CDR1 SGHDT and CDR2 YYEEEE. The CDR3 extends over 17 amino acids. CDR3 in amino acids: CASSLRLWGQGDQPQHF.

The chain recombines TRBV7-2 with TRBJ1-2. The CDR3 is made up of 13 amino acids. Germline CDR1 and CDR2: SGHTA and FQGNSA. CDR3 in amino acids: CASSLDASGSYTF.

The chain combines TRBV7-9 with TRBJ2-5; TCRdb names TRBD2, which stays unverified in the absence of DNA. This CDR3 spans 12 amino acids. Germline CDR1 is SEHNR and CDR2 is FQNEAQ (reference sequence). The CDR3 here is CASSRGPETQYF. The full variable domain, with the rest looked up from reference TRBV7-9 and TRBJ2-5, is DTGVSQNPRHKITKRGQNVTFRCDPISEHNRLYWYRQTLGQGPEFLTYFQNEAQLEKSRLLSDRFSAERPKGSFSTLEIQRTEQGDSAMYLCASSRGPETQYFGPGTRLLVL.

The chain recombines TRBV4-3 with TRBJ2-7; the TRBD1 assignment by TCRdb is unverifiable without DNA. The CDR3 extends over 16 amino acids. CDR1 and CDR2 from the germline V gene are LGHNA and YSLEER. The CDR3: CASSQEPGQGAYEQYF.

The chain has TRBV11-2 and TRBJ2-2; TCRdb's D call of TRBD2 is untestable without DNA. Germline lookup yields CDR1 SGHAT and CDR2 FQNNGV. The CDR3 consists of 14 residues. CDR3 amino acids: CASSLQGGAGELFF.

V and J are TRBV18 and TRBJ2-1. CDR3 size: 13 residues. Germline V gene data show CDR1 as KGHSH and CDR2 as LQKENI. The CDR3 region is CASSQGPYNEQFF.

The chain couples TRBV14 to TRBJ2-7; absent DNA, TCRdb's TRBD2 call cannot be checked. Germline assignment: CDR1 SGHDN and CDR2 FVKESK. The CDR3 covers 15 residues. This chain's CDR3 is CASSPLGAGSYEQYF.

This CDR3 reads CAWRGTNTGELFF. This rearrangement joins TRBV30 to TRBJ2-2; TCRdb's D gene call, TRBD2, goes unchecked for lack of DNA. The germline CDR1 and CDR2 sequences are GTSNPN and SVGIG (reference sequence). CDR3 length equals 13 residues.

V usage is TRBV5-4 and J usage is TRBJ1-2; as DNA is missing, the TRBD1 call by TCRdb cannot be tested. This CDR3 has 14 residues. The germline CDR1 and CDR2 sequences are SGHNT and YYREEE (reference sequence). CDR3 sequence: CASSPPQGHYGYTF. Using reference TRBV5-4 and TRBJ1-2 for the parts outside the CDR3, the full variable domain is ETGVTQSPTHLIKTRGQQVTLRCSSQSGHNTVSWYQQALGQGPQFIFQYYREEENGRGNFPPRFSGLQFPNYSSELNVNALELDDSALYLCASSPPQGHYGYTFGSGTRLTVV.

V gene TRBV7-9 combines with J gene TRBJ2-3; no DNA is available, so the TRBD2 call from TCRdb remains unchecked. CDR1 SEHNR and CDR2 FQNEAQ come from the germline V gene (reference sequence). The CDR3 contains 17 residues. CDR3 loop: CASSPTGGQAGVDTQYF.

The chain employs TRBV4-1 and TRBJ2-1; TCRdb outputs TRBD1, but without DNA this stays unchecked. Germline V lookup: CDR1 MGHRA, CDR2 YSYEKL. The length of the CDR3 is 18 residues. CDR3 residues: CASSQEATRTLPYNEQFF.

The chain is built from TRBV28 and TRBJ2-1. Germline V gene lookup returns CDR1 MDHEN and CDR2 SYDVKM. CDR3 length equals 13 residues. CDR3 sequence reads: CASSLGRPNEQFF. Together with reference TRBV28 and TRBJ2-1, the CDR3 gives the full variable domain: DVKVTQSSRYLVKRTGEKVFLECVQDMDHENMFWYRQDPGLGLRLIYFSYDVKMKEKGDIPEGYSVSREKKERFSLILESASTNQTSMYLCASSLGRPNEQFFGPGTRLTVL.

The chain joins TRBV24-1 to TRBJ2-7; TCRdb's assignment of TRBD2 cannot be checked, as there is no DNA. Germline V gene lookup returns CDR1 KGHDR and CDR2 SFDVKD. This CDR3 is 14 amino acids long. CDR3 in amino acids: CATSEGPRGNEQYF.

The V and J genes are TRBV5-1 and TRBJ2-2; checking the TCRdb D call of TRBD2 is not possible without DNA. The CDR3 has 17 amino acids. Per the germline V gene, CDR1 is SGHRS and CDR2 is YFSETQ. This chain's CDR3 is CASSLVIGRDNTGELFF. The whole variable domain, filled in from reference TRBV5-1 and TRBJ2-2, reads KAGVTQTPRYLIKTRGQQVTLSCSPISGHRSVSWYQQTPGQGLQFLFEYFSETQRNKGNFPGRFSGRQFSNSRSEMNVSTLELGDSALYLCASSLVIGRDNTGELFFGEGSRLTVL.

The chain's CDR3 is CASSQTRVDNQPQHF. This sequence joins TRBV3-1 and TRBJ1-5; with no DNA, the TCRdb D assignment of TRBD1 cannot be verified. Germline V lookup: CDR1 LGHDT, CDR2 YNNKEL (reference sequence). The CDR3 is 15 amino acids.